This passage covers 4 T cell receptor beta chains from one sample sequenced in a study of graft-versus-host responses after intestinal transplantation (dated by TCRdb to the early 2020s). According to the study, the label for this sample's time point signals: cells obtained before transplantation from donor or recipient. Libraries were constructed by the immunoSEQ multiplex PCR assay. The source is immuneACCESS, and TCRdb retained only in-frame sequences with V and J called. Part of the clones is not carried over; for the studies checked, unresolved V genes explain less than half of this, and the remainder is unexplained. The sample contains about 130,000 clones, roughly nine tenths of them found a single time. The ten largest clones add up to over 0.15% of the sample. Their target antigens are unknown. Sequences were derived from unstimulated CD4+ T cells sorted from spleen or lymph node cells, sampled before intestinal transplant. These receptors all stem from a human donor who received an intestinal transplant.

The chain uses TRBV27 and TRBJ2-1; D is perhaps TRBD1 (5 bases). Germline assignment: CDR1 MNHEY and CDR2 SMNVEV (reference sequence). The CDR3 covers 14 residues. V was clipped by 3 bases and J by 9 bases, with 15 bases between them. CDR3 in amino acids: CASSLFLGDGEQFF. The CDR3 DNA follows: TGTGCCAGCAGTTTGTTTTTAGGGGATGGTGAGCAGTTCTTC.

This chain uses TRBV7-2 with TRBJ1-2, with D tentatively TRBD1 (5 bases). Germline CDR1 is SGHTA and CDR2 is FQGNSA. The CDR3 has 14 amino acids. V was cut by 2 bases and J by 6 bases, with 13 bases left in between. This CDR3 reads CASSLFGQSDGYTF. In DNA form, the CDR3 reads TGTGCCAGCAGCTTATTTGGACAATCCGATGGCTACACCTTC. Looking up the rest from reference TRBV7-2 and TRBJ1-2 gives the full variable domain: GAGVSQSPSNKVTEKGKDVELRCDPISGHTALYWYRQSLGQGLEFLIYFQGNSAPDKSGLPSDRFSAERTGGSVSTLTIQRTQQEDSAVYLCASSLFGQSDGYTFGSGTRLTVV.

The rearrangement joins TRBV18 to TRBJ2-2; tentative D call: TRBD2 (6 bases). V shed 0 bases and J shed 6 bases, with 8 bases lying between them. CDR1 is KGHSH, CDR2 LQKENI, per germline. The CDR3 spans 14 residues. Here the CDR3 DNA reads TGTGCCAGCTCACCACCGAGCGGGTCCGGGGAGCTGTTTTTT. This gives the protein CASSPPSGSGELFF.

V gene TRBV7-2 combines with J gene TRBJ2-5; 13 positions match TRBD2. V lost 5 bases to trimming and J lost 6 bases; unmatched junction nucleotides: 3. Germline CDR1 and CDR2: SGHTA and FQGNSA. The CDR3 is 14 amino acids. CDR3 protein: CASSMGLAGQTQYF. The CDR3 region has the DNA TGTGCCAGCAGCATGGGACTAGCGGGGCAGACCCAGTACTTC.